The clone carrying this TCR beta chain was found a few times. What it recognizes is unknown. Looked up from germline, CDR1 is SEHNR and CDR2 is FQNEAQ (reference sequence). The CDR3 sequence is 16 residues long. V was clipped by 4 bases and J by 3 bases; unmatched bases: 5. MiXCR, run by TCRdb on the 5' RACE reads, gives a single entry per CDR3 protein. The sample includes hundreds of thousands of distinct CDR3 sequences, around 8% of them seen just once. The data stem from a study of T-cell memory formation after mild COVID-19. Study results and limitations: Clones contracting across day 15 to 85 had a balanced CD4/CD8 profile; later expanding clones leaned CD4+. Memory cells collected pre-infection included some clones that later responded, suggesting cross-reactive memory joined.

The source is a man aged 18-30 years who had mild COVID-19 (a few samples of this study predate the infection). Cell type and time point are not known. V is TRBV7-9 and J is TRBJ2-3, with 12 bases matching TRBD2. The sample was PBMCs or a T cell subset sorted from them (not recorded which). The CDR3 is CASSSYLAGGTDTQYF. As DNA, the CDR3 is TGTGCCAGCAGCTCCTACCTAGCGGGGGGGACAGATACGCAGTATTTT. The full variable domain, completed using reference TRBV7-9 and TRBJ2-3, is DTGVSQNPRHKITKRGQNVTFRCDPISEHNRLYWYRQTLGQGPEFLTYFQNEAQLEKSRLLSDRFSAERPKGSFSTLEIQRTEQGDSAMYLCASSSYLAGGTDTQYFGPGTRLTVL.